This T cell receptor (beta chain) was identified during a study of post-analysis software for immune sequencing data. Study summary: Recorded subtypes: relapsing-remitting, secondary progressive, progressive-relapsing; some patients unannotated.

This clonotype was observed a few times. Its antigen is unknown. Study-wide results and caveats: The study found TRBV5-6, TRBV5-1 and TRBV20-1 among roughly 5 TRBV segments more frequent in patients than controls.

V lost 2 bases and J 12 bases, leaving 14 bases between the germline ends. Germline lookup yields CDR1 MNHEY and CDR2 SVGEGT. The length of the CDR3 is 12 residues. Unique molecular identifiers were carried by the TCR beta cDNA libraries. The T cell input of roughly 0.95 to 10 million gave a few hundred thousand cDNA molecules. TCRdb re-derived calls from the PCR reads in MiXCR, one entry per CDR3 protein. The sample carries about 680,000 distinct CDR3 sequences, more than 50% recorded once. This sequence originates from a girl aged 2 to 10 with multiple sclerosis. The J gene is TRBJ2-7, the V gene TRBV6-2 or TRBV6-3; a weak D match, TRBD2 (6 bases). The sample consisted of blood. CDR3 sequence (DNA): TGTGCCAGCAGTTACGAGGAGGGACGGCGGTACTTC. This encodes CASSYEEGRRYF.